The following is a TCR beta chain sequence with its context. What it binds is unknown. This sample is drawn from a study of Ad26.COV2.S vaccination and SARS-CoV-2 variants. General study points: Following vaccination, spike-specific CD8+ and CD4+ T cell responses reportedly exhibited substantial breadth.

Regarding treatment: 15 to 20 received Ad26.COV2.S at low or high dose, single or two shots; several received placebo; per-sample allocation not given. Specimen acquisition occurred on day 63 following the initial vaccine or placebo injection. The table came from immunoSEQ multiplex PCR; TCRdb's copy has only in-frame clones and leaves some out. The profile shows roughly 330,000 clones, 85% to 90% of them singletons. The sequence derives from a person aged 18-60 years who received the Ad26.COV2.S COVID-19 vaccine or a placebo. The sequencing used peripheral blood, collected in a trial of Ad26.COV2.S vaccine versus placebo.

CDR3 residues: CASSQGSQGVNGYTF. The CDR3 DNA sequence: TGTGCCAGCAGCCAAGGGTCCCAGGGGGTAAATGGCTACACCTTC. The V gene is TRBV4-2, the J gene TRBJ1-2, with 7 nucleotides matching TRBD1. V shed 1 base and J 6 bases; nucleotides not matched to a gene: 8. The CDR3 totals 15 residues. Germline V gene data show CDR1 as LGHNA and CDR2 as YNFKEQ.